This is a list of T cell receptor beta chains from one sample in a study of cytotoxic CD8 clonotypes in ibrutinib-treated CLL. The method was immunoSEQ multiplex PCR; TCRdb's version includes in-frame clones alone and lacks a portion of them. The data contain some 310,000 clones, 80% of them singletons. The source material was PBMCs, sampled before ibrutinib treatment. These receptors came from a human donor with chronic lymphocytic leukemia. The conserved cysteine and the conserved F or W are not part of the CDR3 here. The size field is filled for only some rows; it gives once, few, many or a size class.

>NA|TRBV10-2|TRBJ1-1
ASSEYGRGTEAF
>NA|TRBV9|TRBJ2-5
ASSVRGQETQY
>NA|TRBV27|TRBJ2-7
ASSLSGDRSYEQY
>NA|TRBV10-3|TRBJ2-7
AISGPGQGPYEQY
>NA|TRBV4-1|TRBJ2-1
ASSPSSGRVGEQF
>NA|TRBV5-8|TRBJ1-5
ASIPSHDQPQH
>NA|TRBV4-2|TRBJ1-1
ASSQTSDTEAF
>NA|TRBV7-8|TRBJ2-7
ASSFGDRANEQY
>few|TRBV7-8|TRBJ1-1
ASSLATGVAF
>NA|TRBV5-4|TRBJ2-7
ASSSRAGASYEQY
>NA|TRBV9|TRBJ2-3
ASSVAGGGSTDTQY
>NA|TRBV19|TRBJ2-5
ASSILFVGPSMETQY
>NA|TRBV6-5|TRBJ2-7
ASSRGGDYEQY